This entry describes one T cell receptor (beta chain). Its antigen has not been determined. There are no base qualities to consult, and no much larger clone falls within one base. These data originate in a study of STAT5B mutations in CD4+ large granular lymphocyte leukemia (dated by TCRdb to 2021 to 2024). Study-wide context: Among healthy controls, the CDR3 'QG' motif was associated with a particular HLA allele. The purity of purified fractions was confirmed by flow cytometry on FACSCanto II or FACSVerse to exceed 95% among lymphocytes. The study compared the TCRbeta repertoires of patients with CD4+ T-cell large granular lymphocyte leukemia against the TCRbeta repertoires of healthy blood donors.

According to the germline V gene, CDR1 reads KGHSH and CDR2 reads LQKENI. The CDR3 runs 13 residues from the cysteine to the phenylalanine. The kept DNA is CDR3 alone, 39 bases in frame from the first base. Trimmed from V: 2 bases; trimmed from J: 5 bases; junction bases lacking a gene match: 0. The immunoSEQ assay at survey resolution was used to sequence TCRbeta rearrangements from genomic DNA. In the authors' own workflow: A lowest detectable productive clonotype frequency of 2.59 x 10-5 was observed in the TCR sequencing data. Only productive TCRbeta rearrangements, defined as complete and in-frame sequences, were included in the analyses. The clonality of each sample was calculated as Simpson clonality in the immunoSEQ Analyzer version 3.0. Clones were categorized by frequency as very rare, small, medium, large (1-20%) or hyperexpanded (>20%). Generation probabilities were estimated with OLGA 1.2.3, V-gene circos plots were generated with VDJtools, specificities were searched for in VDJdb, and CDR3 motifs were identified with GLIPH. As stored in TCRdb, this immuneACCESS dataset retains in-frame rearrangements with V and J assigned. A fraction of the clones does not appear; measured against another copy, unresolved V genes explain less than half of the discrepancy, and the remainder lacks a known reason. V, J and clone size reflect that table, while D and trimming were determined from the DNA. Across this sample there are around 33,000 clones, with more than 55% seen only once. The ten largest clonotypes hold approximately 2.7% of the sample.

What the research found in general, with its limitations: Compared with healthy CD4+ repertoires, CD4-sorted patient repertoires appeared more clonal, and this difference remained even after the putative leukemic clones were removed. The main leukemic clonotypes were found to be private to each patient, although around 26% of the main leukemic clonotypes were detected at low frequency in the non-leukemic repertoires of other patients. Data were not HLA-matched; higher clonality in CD4+ versus CD8+ T-LGLL could reflect the relatively small sample size. Enrichment of TRBV06-family usage was observed among the top patient clones (8/27) relative to healthy controls (2/35).

The healthy control group was made up of approximately 40 blood donors, and the Finnish Red Cross blood service supplied their buffy coats. All TCR-sequenced material derived from peripheral blood: patient blood samples and healthy donor buffy coats. Ficoll-Hypaque gradient centrifugation was used to isolate peripheral blood mononuclear cells. CD4+ cells were purified magnetically from the buffy coats of healthy controls. Genomic DNA was extracted with the Gentra Puregene Cell and Tissue kit and quantified on a Qubit 2.0 fluorometer. This clonotype originated in a human donor in good health. Recombination connected TRBV18 to TRBJ2-1, and 7 bases in between align with TRBD2. The sequenced sample consisted of CD4+ T cells from blood buffy coats. The CDR3 is CASSPGLDNEQFF. The nucleotide sequence is given as TGTGCCAGCTCACCAGGACTAGACAATGAGCAGTTCTTC.